This T cell receptor (beta chain) was profiled in a study of cytomegalovirus exposure and HLA in healthy donors. Primers included in the PCR were 60 Vbeta and 13 Jbeta primers. Generated by immunoSEQ multiplex PCR, the TCRdb table keeps only in-frame clones and is missing some. Among about 180,000 clones listed, roughly 85% were seen once. The CDR3 covers 13 residues. Looked up from germline, CDR1 is MNHNY and CDR2 is SVGAGI (reference sequence). Trimming cost V 10 bases and J 1 base, with 11 bases left between them. The chain links TRBV6-6 to TRBJ1-3, with a possible D match to TRBD1 (6 bases). Sequencing was performed on PBMCs. This sequence was found in a man younger than 45 in good health and CMV-seronegative. The CDR3 protein is CAIQGNSGNTIYF. The CDR3 region has the DNA TGTGCCATCCAGGGGAATTCTGGAAACACCATATATTTT.